This TCR beta chain is drawn from a study of graft-versus-host responses after intestinal transplantation. Overall study: The transplants performed in recipients were multivisceral, liver-intestinal, or isolated intestinal. Anti-thymocyte globulin induction preceded roughly 3 years of tacrolimus and steroid maintenance in all recipients. Study results and caveats: Recipient bone marrow held GvH clones, some seen earlier in ileum or blood. Early post-transplant HvG declines tracked with peak circulating GvH clone levels.

About this clone: The antigen is not known.

Data came from immunoSEQ multiplex PCR; TCRdb stores just in-frame clones and leaves some out. The profile covers approximately 58,000 clones, with about 90% appearing a single time and 2.5% to 3% taken by the ten largest. The CDR3 sequence is 15 residues long. Deletions cut 5 bases from V and 6 bases from J, with 17 bases between. Germline V gene sequence: CDR1 SGHTA, CDR2 FQGTGA. The sample was PBMCs, taken almost 120 days after intestinal transplantation. V gene TRBV7-3 combines with J gene TRBJ2-4; tentatively, D is TRBD2 (6 bases). This receptor was obtained from a human patient who received an intestinal transplant, so some T cells may come from the graft donor. CDR3 region: CASSPMGGGRNIQYF. In DNA form, the CDR3 reads TGTGCCAGCAGCCCGATGGGTGGAGGGAGAAACATTCAGTACTTC. Drawing the rest from reference TRBV7-3 and TRBJ2-4, the complete variable domain is GAGVSQTPSNKVTEKGKYVELRCDPISGHTALYWYRQSLGQGPEFLIYFQGTGAADDSGLPNDRFFAVRPEGSVSTLKIQRTERGDSAVYLCASSPMGGGRNIQYFGAGTRLSVL.